These T cell receptor beta chains were read from a single sample in a study of shared clonotypes between healthy human individuals. Repertoires were generated with immunoSEQ multiplex PCR, while TCRdb's copy carries only in-frame clones and drops some. Of about 1.1 million clones listed, more than 75% are singletons. The sequenced material came from memory CD4+ T cells from PBMCs. Receptors originate from a man aged 18 to 35 in good health. Some clones in this sample may be carry-over from other donors' samples. CDR3s include the opening cysteine and the closing phenylalanine or tryptophan. Fields, in order: clone size, J gene, D gene, V gene, CDR3 DNA, CDR3 protein. A D gene is named only where the DNA matches it firmly. Clone size is stated in some rows and not others, as once, few, many or a class when expanded.

clone size: -
J gene: TRBJ2-7
D gene: TRBD1
V gene: TRBV7-3
CDR3 DNA: TGTGCCAGCAGCCTGACAGGGGCCACGAGTGGGGGCTACGAGCAGTACTTC
CDR3 protein: CASSLTGATSGGYEQYF

clone size: -
J gene: TRBJ2-5
D gene: TRBD2
V gene: TRBV5-1
CDR3 DNA: TGCGCCAGCAGCTTCTTGTTGACCCCCGGACTAGACCAAGAGACCCAGTACTTC
CDR3 protein: CASSFLLTPGLDQETQYF

clone size: -
J gene: TRBJ2-7
D gene: TRBD1
V gene: TRBV6-6
CDR3 DNA: TGTGCCAGCAGGACAGGGAGAAACTACGAGCAGTACTTC
CDR3 protein: CASRTGRNYEQYF

clone size: few
J gene: TRBJ1-4
D gene: -
V gene: TRBV4-1
CDR3 DNA: TGCGCCAGCAGCCAAGATATAGAGGGAAAACTGTTTTTT
CDR3 protein: CASSQDIEGKLFF

clone size: -
J gene: TRBJ2-6
D gene: -
V gene: TRBV27
CDR3 DNA: TGTGCCAGCAGTTTACGGGTCCCTCCCGGCTCTGGGGCCAACGTCCTGACTTTC
CDR3 protein: CASSLRVPPGSGANVLTF

clone size: -
J gene: TRBJ2-5
D gene: -
V gene: TRBV5-5
CDR3 DNA: TGTGCCAGCCTCTTGGGGCCCCTCCAAGAGACCCAGTACTTC
CDR3 protein: CASLLGPLQETQYF

clone size: -
J gene: TRBJ2-1
D gene: TRBD1
V gene: TRBV5-1
CDR3 DNA: TGCGCCAGCAGCCCGGACAGGGCCTTTGAGCAGTTCTTC
CDR3 protein: CASSPDRAFEQFF

clone size: -
J gene: TRBJ2-3
D gene: -
V gene: TRBV20-1
CDR3 DNA: TGCAGTGCTAGTAGGGATACGCAGTATTTT
CDR3 protein: CSASRDTQYF

clone size: -
J gene: TRBJ2-7
D gene: TRBD1
V gene: TRBV7-9
CDR3 DNA: TGTGCCAGCAGCCTTACAGGGGTCTTCTCCTACGAGCAGTACTTC
CDR3 protein: CASSLTGVFSYEQYF

clone size: -
J gene: TRBJ2-3
D gene: -
V gene: TRBV28
CDR3 DNA: TGTGCCAGCAGTTTGGGGTTCACAGATACGCAGTATTTT
CDR3 protein: CASSLGFTDTQYF

clone size: once
J gene: TRBJ1-2
D gene: -
V gene: TRBV7-8
CDR3 DNA: TGTGCCAGCAGCCTGGGGACTGCGCTCTTTTATGGCTACACCTTC
CDR3 protein: CASSLGTALFYGYTF